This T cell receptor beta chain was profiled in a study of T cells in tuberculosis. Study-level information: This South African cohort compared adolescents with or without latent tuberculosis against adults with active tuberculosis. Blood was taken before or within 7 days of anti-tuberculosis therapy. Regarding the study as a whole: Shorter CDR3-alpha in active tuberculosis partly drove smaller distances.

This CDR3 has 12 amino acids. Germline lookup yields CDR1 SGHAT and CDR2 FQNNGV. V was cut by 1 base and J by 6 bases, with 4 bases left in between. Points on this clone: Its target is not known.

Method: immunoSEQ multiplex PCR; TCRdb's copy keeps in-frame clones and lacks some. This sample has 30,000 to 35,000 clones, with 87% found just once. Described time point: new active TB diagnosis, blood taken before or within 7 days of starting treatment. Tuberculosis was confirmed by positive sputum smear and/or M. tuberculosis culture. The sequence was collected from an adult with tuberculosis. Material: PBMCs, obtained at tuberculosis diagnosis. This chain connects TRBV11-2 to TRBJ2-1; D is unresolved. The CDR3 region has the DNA TGTGCCAGCAGCTTAGCGGGCAATGAGCAGTTCTTC. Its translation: CASSLAGNEQFF. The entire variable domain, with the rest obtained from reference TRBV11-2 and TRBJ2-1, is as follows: EAGVAQSPRYKIIEKRQSVAFWCNPISGHATLYWYQQILGQGPKLLIQFQNNGVVDDSQLPKDRFSAERLKGVDSTLKIQPAKLEDSAVYLCASSLAGNEQFFGPGTRLTVL.